The 5 T cell receptor beta chains below were found in one sample sequenced in a study of T cell changes during pregnancy in multiple sclerosis. Measured with immunoSEQ multiplex PCR; TCRdb has only the in-frame clones, and not every one. Of about 40,000 clones listed, 88% are singletons. The specimen was CD8+ T cells from peripheral blood mononuclear cells, collected in the first trimester of pregnancy. The source is a female donor with multiple sclerosis, enrolled in a pregnancy study.

The V gene is TRBV21-1, the J gene TRBJ1-1. TRBV21-1 is an annotated pseudogene. This CDR3 is built from 18 residues. The CDR3 DNA is TGTGCCAGCAGCTACCTCCGGGACTCAATTCATGGGAACACTGAAGCTTTCTTT. Translating it yields CASSYLRDSIHGNTEAFF.

The chain recombines TRBV27 with TRBJ2-1; 9 nucleotides agree with TRBD2. Germline V gene lookup returns CDR1 MNHEY and CDR2 SMNVEV (reference sequence). J lost 5 bases, V lost 4 bases, and 3 bases had no gene match. CDR3 size: 14 residues. For the CDR3, the DNA is TGTGCCAGCAGTTCTGGCGGGGGGGACAATGAGCAGTTCTTC. It is translated as CASSSGGGDNEQFF.

V and J are TRBV4-3 and TRBJ2-5, with TRBD1 matching 10 bases. Trimming at V came to 0 bases and at J to 5 bases, leaving 6 bases not matched to a gene. This CDR3 has 16 amino acids. Germline V CDR1 and CDR2: LGHNA, YSLEER. The CDR3 DNA is TGCGCCAGCAGCCAAGACCCGGGACAGGGGTCGGAGACCCAGTACTTC. This codes for CASSQDPGQGSETQYF.

By its share, this clone is medium-sized. This chain uses TRBV7-3 with TRBJ1-3, with D possibly TRBD1 on 5 matching bases. The CDR3 totals 15 residues. Germline values: CDR1 SGHTA, CDR2 FQGTGA. V lost 6 bases, J lost 0 bases, and 12 bases lay in between. The CDR3 protein is CASRPDRDSGNTIYF. The CDR3, as DNA: TGTGCCAGCAGACCCGACAGAGACTCTGGAAACACCATATATTTT.

The chain is built from TRBV13 and TRBJ1-2; D perhaps matches TRBD1 (6 bases). The CDR3 is made up of 12 amino acids. The germline CDR1 and CDR2 sequences are PRHDT and FYEKMQ (reference sequence). V was clipped by 0 bases and J by 8 bases, with 7 bases between them. CDR3 amino acids: CASSLGQGGYTF. The DNA of the CDR3 is TGTGCCAGCAGCTTAGGACAGGGAGGCTACACCTTC.